The 25 T cell receptor beta chains below were found in one sample sequenced in a study of chemoradiotherapy in HPV16-positive cancers. Generated by immunoSEQ multiplex PCR, the TCRdb table keeps only in-frame clones and is missing some. The table lists around 68,000 clones, more than 70% of them singletons. The sample consisted of blood, taken from a patient who underwent chemoradiotherapy. The source is a human donor with HPV-associated anogenital cancer.

The chain joins TRBV4-1 to TRBJ2-7; no clear D. Per germline, CDR1 MGHRA and CDR2 YSYEKL. The germline V and J ends were trimmed by 4 bases and 2 bases, with 18 bases remaining between them. The CDR3 length is 16 residues. The CDR3 DNA reads TGCGCCAGCAGCCCAGAAAGGGTGCGGAAGGCCTACGAGCAGTACTTC. This translates into CASSPERVRKAYEQYF.

This clone has just one count. The chain has TRBV11-3 and TRBJ2-1, with 8 bases aligning to TRBD2. This CDR3 has 17 residues. Germline CDR1 and CDR2: SGHNT and YENEEA. V lost 6 bases and J lost 2; bases outside the gene matches: 12. Written as DNA, the CDR3 is TGTGCCAGCAGTCCAAGGACTAGCATTAATCCCTACAATGAGCAGTTCTTC. The encoded protein is CASSPRTSINPYNEQFF. The entire variable domain, with the rest obtained from reference TRBV11-3 and TRBJ2-1, is as follows: EAGVVQSPRYKIIEKKQPVAFWCNPISGHNTLYWYLQNLGQGPELLIRYENEEAVDDSQLPKDRFSAERLKGVDSTLKIQPAELGDSAVYLCASSPRTSINPYNEQFFGPGTRLTVL.

The V gene is TRBV11-2, the J gene TRBJ2-3; TRBD2 matches 8 bases. CDR1 and CDR2 from the germline V gene are SGHAT and FQNNGV. The CDR3 is 17 residues long. The V and J ends lost 1 base and 2 bases, in that order; junction bases with no gene match: 8. This chain's CDR3 is CASSLGVLAVLTDTQYF. CDR3 nucleotide sequence: TGTGCCAGCAGCTTAGGGGTACTAGCGGTCCTCACAGATACGCAGTATTTT.

The chain combines TRBV7-2 with TRBJ2-7; TRBD2 matches at 14 bases. Germline lookup yields CDR1 SGHTA and CDR2 FQGNSA. With 4 bases clipped from V and 2 bases from J, the junction kept 7 bases outside the gene matches. The CDR3 has 17 residues. The CDR3 here is CASSSGLAGVNPYEQYF. In nucleotides, the CDR3 is TGTGCCAGCAGCTCGGGACTAGCGGGAGTAAACCCCTACGAGCAGTACTTC.

The chain links TRBV7-9 to TRBJ2-3; D perhaps matches TRBD2 (5 bases). Germline CDR1 SEHNR, CDR2 FQNEAQ (reference sequence). The V and J ends lost 5 bases and 0 bases respectively, with 9 bases between them. CDR3 length: 14 residues. As DNA, the CDR3 is TGTGCCAGCAGCCAGCGGACTAGCACAGATACGCAGTATTTT. Encoded protein: CASSQRTSTDTQYF.

V gene TRBV6-6 combines with J gene TRBJ1-5; TRBD1 aligns across 7 bases. The ends lost 6 bases at V and 1 base at J; junction bases unmatched: 3. The CDR3 loop spans 14 amino acids. Germline V gene lookup returns CDR1 MNHNY and CDR2 SVGAGI (reference sequence). The CDR3 nucleotides read TGTGCCAGCAGCCAGGACAGGAGCAATCAGCCCCAGCATTTT. Translating it yields CASSQDRSNQPQHF.

This chain links TRBV25-1 with TRBJ1-1; 7 bases fit TRBD1. CDR1 and CDR2 (germline): MGHDK, SYGVNS. With V trimmed by 3 bases and J by 1 base, 5 bases remained unmatched. The CDR3 runs to 15 residues. The CDR3 nucleotides are TGTGCCAGCAGTGATGGCTGGACAGGGAACACTGAAGCTTTCTTT. Its translation is CASSDGWTGNTEAFF.

This clone was seen more than once but under ten times. The chain is built from TRBV2 and TRBJ1-1; D is possibly TRBD1 (5 bases). The CDR3 has 15 residues. V gave up 4 bases and J gave up 0 bases, with 12 bases separating them. In germline, CDR1 is SNHLY, CDR2 FYNNEI. The CDR3 loop reads CASSVGPSLNTEAFF. In DNA, the CDR3 is TGTGCCAGCAGTGTGGGACCCTCTTTGAACACTGAAGCTTTCTTT.

The V gene is TRBV7-2, the J gene TRBJ2-5; no reliable D call. V lost 5 bases and J lost 5, with 18 bases in between. The V gene's germline CDR1 is SGHTA and CDR2 FQGNSA. CDR3 size: 15 residues. The DNA for the CDR3 is TGTGCCAGCAGCCCCCCCTCCGACGGGCGGGAGACCCAGTACTTC. Protein product: CASSPPSDGRETQYF. Full variable domain (missing parts from reference TRBV7-2 and TRBJ2-5): GAGVSQSPSNKVTEKGKDVELRCDPISGHTALYWYRQSLGQGLEFLIYFQGNSAPDKSGLPSDRFSAERTGGSVSTLTIQRTQQEDSAVYLCASSPPSDGRETQYFGPGTRLLVL.

The genes are TRBV4-1 and TRBJ2-7; tentatively, D is TRBD1 (6 bases). The V end was cut by 4 bases, the J end by 10 bases, with 14 bases between. This CDR3 contains 12 residues. Germline assignment: CDR1 MGHRA and CDR2 YSYEKL. CDR3 coding DNA: TGCGCCAGCAGCCCAACCGGACAGTCCCAGTACTTC. Its translation: CASSPTGQSQYF.

The chain is built from TRBV28 and TRBJ2-3, with 7 nucleotides matching TRBD2. The CDR3 consists of 16 residues. CDR1 is MDHEN, CDR2 SYDVKM, per germline. Losses at the gene ends were 8 bases for V and 3 bases for J; bases not matched to a gene: 14. The CDR3 loop is CASAMVGREFTDTQYF. The CDR3 DNA sequence: TGTGCCAGCGCCATGGTAGGGCGGGAGTTTACAGATACGCAGTATTTT.

The chain links TRBV6-6 to TRBJ1-4; D not resolved. Germline V lookup: CDR1 MNHNY, CDR2 SVGAGI (reference sequence). The CDR3 covers 13 residues. Between the trimmed V and J ends, which lost 6 bases and 13 bases, there was a span of 18 bases. Here the CDR3 DNA reads TGTGCCAGCAGCCCCGCCGGTAAAATAGGACTGTTTTTT. Translating it yields CASSPAGKIGLFF.

V and J are TRBV23-1 and TRBJ2-7, with D tentatively TRBD1 (5 bases). TRBV23-1 is known as an ORF, though its function is uncertain. The CDR3 contains 17 residues. V lost 4 bases and J lost 2, with 21 bases in between. CDR3 nucleotide sequence: TGCGCCAGCAGTCCCAGATTGAACAGGCCTCTCCCCTACGAGCAGTACTTC. It is translated as CASSPRLNRPLPYEQYF.

This clone was counted only a few times. V and J are TRBV29-1 and TRBJ1-1; D ambiguous. The germline V gene has CDR1 SQVTM and CDR2 ANQGSEA. The V end was cut by 4 bases, the J end by 1 base, with 10 bases between. This CDR3 is built from 13 residues. As DNA, the CDR3 is TGCAGCGTTGTTGGGAGCGGGAACACTGAAGCTTTCTTT. Translated, it gives CSVVGSGNTEAFF.

The genes are TRBV5-1 and TRBJ1-1; D ambiguous. The germline gives CDR1 SGHRS, CDR2 YFSETQ. Trimming took off 0 bases at V and 7 bases at J, with 13 bases between the two ends. This CDR3 spans 14 amino acids. In nucleotides, the CDR3 is TGCGCCAGCAGCTTGGGAGCGGGGTCTGGTGAAGCTTTCTTT. It is translated as CASSLGAGSGEAFF.

The V gene is TRBV7-8, the J gene TRBJ2-5; D call uncertain. V was shortened by 6 bases and J by 3 bases, with 11 bases between the two germline ends. The CDR3 length is 13 residues. Germline CDR1 SGHVS, CDR2 FQNEAQ. CDR3 residues: CASSGAAEETQYF. The CDR3 region has the DNA TGTGCCAGCAGTGGTGCAGCCGAAGAGACCCAGTACTTC.

The rearrangement joins TRBV4-1 to TRBJ2-1, with D unclear. Per germline, CDR1 MGHRA and CDR2 YSYEKL. V was trimmed by 0 bases and J by 4 bases, leaving 16 bases between them. The CDR3 consists of 17 residues. This CDR3 reads CASSQDTLGDLYNEQFF. In DNA, the CDR3 is TGCGCCAGCAGCCAAGATACTCTGGGCGACTTATACAATGAGCAGTTCTTC.

V gene TRBV9 combines with J gene TRBJ2-3; 12 bases agree with TRBD2. CDR1 is SGDLS, CDR2 YYNGEE, per germline. This CDR3 is built from 16 residues. V dropped 0 bases and J dropped 3; count of bases not matched to a gene: 2. CDR3 residues: CASSVGTSGVTDTQYF. In DNA form, the CDR3 reads TGTGCCAGCAGCGTAGGGACTAGCGGGGTGACAGATACGCAGTATTTT.

A single count supports this clone. This sequence joins TRBV27 and TRBJ2-2, with unresolved D. CDR1 and CDR2 from the germline V gene are MNHEY and SMNVEV (reference sequence). The CDR3 has 14 residues. V gave up 1 base and J gave up 7 bases, with 10 bases separating them. The chain's CDR3 is CASSLLGFGGELFF. In nucleotides, the CDR3 is TGTGCCAGCAGTTTATTAGGGTTTGGCGGGGAGCTGTTTTTT.

This chain's CDR3 is CASSPMGSVAKNIQYF. The CDR3 DNA reads TGTGCCAGCAGCCCAATGGGGTCGGTGGCCAAAAACATTCAGTACTTC. V is TRBV28 and J is TRBJ2-4; D call uncertain. The CDR3 sequence is 16 residues long. The V end lost 6 bases, the J end lost 1 base, and 16 bases lay between the germline ends. The germline gives CDR1 MDHEN, CDR2 SYDVKM.

Concerning this clone: Germline is not matched at one junction end, which may reflect a read error. The chain carries TRBV7-9 and TRBJ2-7; the D gene is possibly TRBD2 (5 bases). Germline-derived CDR1 and CDR2 are SEHNR and FQNEAQ (reference sequence). CDR3 length: 14 amino acids. CDR3 nucleotide sequence: TGTGCCAGCAGCTTAGTTGAGGACTCCCACGAGCAGTACTTC. Translation gives CASSLVEDSHEQYF.

The gene calls are TRBV6-6 and TRBJ2-1; 11 positions agree with TRBD2. The CDR3 consists of 14 residues. J gave up 10 bases and V 5 bases, and 7 bases lay outside the gene matches. Per germline, CDR1 MNHNY and CDR2 SVGAGI (reference sequence). The CDR3 DNA follows: TGTGCCAGCAGTCTACTAGCGGGAGCCAACGAGCAGTTCTTC. This translates into CASSLLAGANEQFF.

This clone has more than one count but fewer than ten. The chain carries TRBV28 and TRBJ2-2; possibly TRBD1 or TRBD2 for D (6 bases each). V was shortened by 4 bases and J by 5 bases, with 20 bases between the two germline ends. From germline, CDR1 is MDHEN and CDR2 SYDVKM. The CDR3 length is 17 residues. CDR3 bases: TGTGCCAGCAGTTCGAAAAAACAGGGACGGGGGACCGGGGAGCTGTTTTTT. This encodes CASSSKKQGRGTGELFF.

This chain links TRBV9 with TRBJ2-7, with TRBD1 identical over 9 bases. The CDR3 is made up of 14 amino acids. Per the germline V gene, CDR1 is SGDLS and CDR2 is YYNGEE. J was trimmed by 5 bases and V by 4 bases; bases with no gene match: 7. The CDR3 DNA sequence: TGTGCCAGCAGCCCCGGGACAGGGCTCCACGAGCAGTACTTC. It encodes CASSPGTGLHEQYF.

The chain combines TRBV6-4 with TRBJ2-1; D is unclear. Germline CDR1 reads MRHNA; CDR2 reads SNTAGT. The CDR3 is 16 residues long. The ends were cut back, 4 bases at V and 2 bases at J, with 15 bases in the middle. The CDR3 DNA sequence: TGTGCCAGCAGTGTTGGGCTATCCCTCCCCTACAATGAGCAGTTCTTC. Amino acids: CASSVGLSLPYNEQFF.